The source of this T cell receptor (beta chain) is a study of OX40 agonist ivuxolimab in advanced cancers. Describing the broader study: Ivuxolimab, which targeted the costimulatory receptor OX40 (CD134), was an agonistic, fully human IgG2 monoclonal antibody. Prior anti-PD-1, anti-PD-L1 or anti-CTLA-4 therapy was permitted, and checkpoint inhibitors had been received by about 37% of dose-escalation patients. Peripheral TCRbeta sequencing was intended to test whether TCR sequence diversity was altered and clonal T-cell expansion was caused by ivuxolimab. The monotherapy dose-escalation portion (N of about 49 patients) of the phase I ivuxolimab trial is reported in the paper. Intravenous ivuxolimab was administered to patients every 2 weeks at six dose levels: 0.01, 0.1, 0.3, 1.5, 3 and 10 mg/kg. The dose-escalation cohort was 82.7% male with a mean age of approximately 60 years, ranging from roughly 20 to 80. Partial responses occurred in three dose-escalation patients: two with cutaneous melanoma and one with hepatocellular carcinoma. Of the approximately 50 dose-escalation patients, hepatocellular carcinoma was present in roughly 19, melanoma in approximately 15, renal cell carcinoma in 9 and head and neck cancer in 9. Beyond this particular receptor, the publication reports: After ivuxolimab, more expanded clones were found on average in CD8+ T cells than in CD4+ T cells. Antigen specificity was not determined for the clonally expanded peripheral T cells. In partial responders in the 0.1-3.0 mg/kg groups, normalized peripheral clonal expansion was found to be among the lowest, especially among CD8+ T cells. Low levels of normalized T-cell clonal expansion were also seen in some nonresponding patients. At doses of 0.1 to 3.0 mg/kg, clonal expansion of both CD4+ and CD8+ T cells in blood was seen between baseline and week 6.

Patients with autoimmune disease history or receiving systemic immunosuppression were excluded from the trial. Peripheral blood for TCR sequencing was collected from all dose cohorts at baseline, on cycle 4 day 1, and on cycle 7 day 1. The samples were drawn from a first-in-human, open-label, multicenter phase I dose-escalation trial of ivuxolimab. Adults with locally advanced or metastatic melanoma, renal cell carcinoma, hepatocellular carcinoma or head and neck squamous cell carcinoma were enrolled in the trial. CD4+ and CD8+ T cells were sorted separately from peripheral blood before TCR sequencing. In the case of this clone: Its antigen is still unknown. Per-base qualities were not stored, and no clone one base away is much larger.

Trimming at the junction amounts to 4 bases on V and 8 bases on J, and the germline ends lie 10 bases apart. The CDR3 goes from the cysteine to the phenylalanine over 12 residues. This entry keeps only the CDR3 DNA: 36 bases, framed from base 1. The germline V gene gives CDR1 as SGHRS and CDR2 as YFSETQ. Genomic DNA was extracted from sorted cells for sequencing of the TCRbeta CDR3 region. The immunoSEQ Assay was used to sequence the TCRbeta CDR3 regions. TCRdb provides this immuneACCESS table in a form limited to in-frame rearrangements. Some clones are lacking; in checked studies, under half of them reflect an unresolved V gene, and why the rest are absent is not known. The sample table shows about 120,000 clones, and roughly nine tenths are seen once. The ten largest make up 0.27% of the sample.

This clonotype was sampled from an adult with an advanced solid tumor such as melanoma, head and neck, liver or kidney cancer. The V and J segments used are TRBV5-1 and TRBJ2-1, with no confident D gene call. Material: CD4+ or CD8+ T cells sorted from blood, obtained in a trial of the OX40 agonist ivuxolimab. The CDR3 here reads CASSLKRDEQFF. The bases are TGCGCCAGCAGCCTTAAACGAGATGAGCAGTTCTTC.